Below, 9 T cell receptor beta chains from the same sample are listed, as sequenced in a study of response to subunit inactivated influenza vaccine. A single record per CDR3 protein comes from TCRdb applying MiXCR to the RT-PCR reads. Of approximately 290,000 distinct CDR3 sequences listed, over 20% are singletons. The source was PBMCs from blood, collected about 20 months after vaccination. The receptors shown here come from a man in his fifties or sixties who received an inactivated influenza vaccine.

CDR3 sequence reads: CASSRAGTGDTQYF. In DNA form, the CDR3 reads TGTGCCAGCAGTCGGGCCGGGACAGGGGATACGCAGTATTTT. The chain uses TRBV6-1 and TRBJ2-3, with 9 bases aligning to TRBD1. The J segment lost 6 bases and the V segment lost 5 bases, leaving 6 bases of the junction unmatched. Per germline, CDR1 MNHNS and CDR2 SASEGT. CDR3 size: 14 residues.

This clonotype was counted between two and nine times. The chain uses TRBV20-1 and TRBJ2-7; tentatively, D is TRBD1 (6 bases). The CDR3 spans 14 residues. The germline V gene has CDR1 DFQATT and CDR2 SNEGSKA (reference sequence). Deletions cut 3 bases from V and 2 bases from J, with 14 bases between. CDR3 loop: CSARQGMRTYEQYF. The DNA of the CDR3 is TGCAGTGCTAGGCAGGGGATGAGGACCTACGAGCAGTACTTC.

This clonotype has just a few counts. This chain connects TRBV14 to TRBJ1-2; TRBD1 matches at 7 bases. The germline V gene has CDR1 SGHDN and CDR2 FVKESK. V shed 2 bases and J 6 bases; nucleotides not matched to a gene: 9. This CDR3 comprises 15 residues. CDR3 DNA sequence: TGTGCCAGCAGCCAAACCGAACAGGGGTTCCATGGCTACACCTTC. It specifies CASSQTEQGFHGYTF.

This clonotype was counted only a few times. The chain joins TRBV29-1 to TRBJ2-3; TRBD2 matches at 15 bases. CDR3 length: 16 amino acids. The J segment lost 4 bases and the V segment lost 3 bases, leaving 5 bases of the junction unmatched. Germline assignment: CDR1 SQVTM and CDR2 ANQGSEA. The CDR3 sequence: CSVDPRTSGGADTQYF. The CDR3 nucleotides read TGCAGCGTTGACCCTAGGACTAGCGGGGGGGCAGATACGCAGTATTTT.

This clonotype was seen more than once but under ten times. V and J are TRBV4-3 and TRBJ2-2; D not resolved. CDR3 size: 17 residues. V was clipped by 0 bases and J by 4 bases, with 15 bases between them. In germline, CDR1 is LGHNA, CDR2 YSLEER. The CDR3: CASSQDRSRSFTGELFF. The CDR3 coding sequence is TGCGCCAGCAGCCAAGATAGGAGCAGGAGCTTCACCGGGGAGCTGTTTTTT.

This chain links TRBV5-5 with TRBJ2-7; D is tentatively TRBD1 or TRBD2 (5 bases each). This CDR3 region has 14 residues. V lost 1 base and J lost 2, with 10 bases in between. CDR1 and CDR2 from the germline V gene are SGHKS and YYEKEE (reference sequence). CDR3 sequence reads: CASSLTQGAYEQYF. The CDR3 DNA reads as TGTGCCAGCAGCTTGACTCAGGGAGCCTACGAGCAGTACTTC. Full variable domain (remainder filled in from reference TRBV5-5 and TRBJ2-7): DAGVTQSPTHLIKTRGQQVTLRCSPISGHKSVSWYQQVLGQGPQFIFQYYEKEERGRGNFPDRFSARQFPNYSSELNVNALLLGDSALYLCASSLTQGAYEQYFGPGTRLTVT.

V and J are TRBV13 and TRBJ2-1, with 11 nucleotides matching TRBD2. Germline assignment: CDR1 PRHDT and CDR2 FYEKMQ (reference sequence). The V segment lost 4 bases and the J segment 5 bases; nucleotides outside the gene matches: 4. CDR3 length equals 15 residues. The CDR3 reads CASSWTSGRDNEQFF. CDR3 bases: TGTGCCAGCAGCTGGACTAGCGGGCGCGACAATGAGCAGTTCTTC.

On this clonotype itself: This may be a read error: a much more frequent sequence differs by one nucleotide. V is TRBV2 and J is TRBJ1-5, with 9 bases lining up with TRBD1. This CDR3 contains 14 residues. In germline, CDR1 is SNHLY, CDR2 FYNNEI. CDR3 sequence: CASSGGTGRQTQHF. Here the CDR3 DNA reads TGTGCCAGCAGTGGAGGGACAGGGCGTCAGACCCAGCATTTT.

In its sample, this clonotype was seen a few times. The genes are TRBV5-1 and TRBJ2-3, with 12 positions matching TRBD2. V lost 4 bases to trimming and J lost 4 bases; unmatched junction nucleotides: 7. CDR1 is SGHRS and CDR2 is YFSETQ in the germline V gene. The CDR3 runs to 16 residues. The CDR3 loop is CASSPGTSGLPDTQYF. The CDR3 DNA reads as TGCGCCAGCAGCCCAGGGACTAGCGGGTTGCCAGATACGCAGTATTTT.